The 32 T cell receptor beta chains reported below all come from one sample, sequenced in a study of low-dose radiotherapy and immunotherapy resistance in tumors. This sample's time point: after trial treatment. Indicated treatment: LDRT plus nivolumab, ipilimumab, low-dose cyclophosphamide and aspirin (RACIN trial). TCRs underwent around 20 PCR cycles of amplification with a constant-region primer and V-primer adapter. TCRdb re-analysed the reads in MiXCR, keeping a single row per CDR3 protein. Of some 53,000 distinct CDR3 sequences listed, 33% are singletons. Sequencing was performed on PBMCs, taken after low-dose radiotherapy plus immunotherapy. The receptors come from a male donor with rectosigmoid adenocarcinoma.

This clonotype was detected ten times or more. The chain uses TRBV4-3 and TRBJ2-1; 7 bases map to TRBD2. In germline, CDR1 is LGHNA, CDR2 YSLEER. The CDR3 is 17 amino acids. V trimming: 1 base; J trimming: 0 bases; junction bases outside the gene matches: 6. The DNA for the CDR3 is TGCGCCAGCAGCCAAGGGGGACTACCAAGCTCCTACAATGAGCAGTTCTTC. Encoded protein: CASSQGGLPSSYNEQFF.

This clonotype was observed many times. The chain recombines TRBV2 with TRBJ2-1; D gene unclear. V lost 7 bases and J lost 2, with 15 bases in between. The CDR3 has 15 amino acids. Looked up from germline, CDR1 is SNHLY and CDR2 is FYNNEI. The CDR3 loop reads CASNPSVLTYNEQFF. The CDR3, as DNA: TGTGCCAGCAATCCCAGTGTTTTGACCTACAATGAGCAGTTCTTC.

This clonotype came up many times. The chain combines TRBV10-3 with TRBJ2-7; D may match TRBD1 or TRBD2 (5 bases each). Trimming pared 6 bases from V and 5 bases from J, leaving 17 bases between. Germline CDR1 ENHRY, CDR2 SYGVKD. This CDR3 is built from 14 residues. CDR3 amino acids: CAIRSSGDPHEQYF. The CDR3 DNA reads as TGTGCCATCAGGTCCAGTGGGGACCCCCACGAGCAGTACTTC.

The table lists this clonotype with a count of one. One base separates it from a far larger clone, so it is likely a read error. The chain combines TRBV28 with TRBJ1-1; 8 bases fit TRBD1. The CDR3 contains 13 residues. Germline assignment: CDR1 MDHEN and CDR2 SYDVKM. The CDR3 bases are TGTGTCACCTACGGACAGGGCAGAACTGAAGCTTTCTTT. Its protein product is CVTYGQGRTEAFF.

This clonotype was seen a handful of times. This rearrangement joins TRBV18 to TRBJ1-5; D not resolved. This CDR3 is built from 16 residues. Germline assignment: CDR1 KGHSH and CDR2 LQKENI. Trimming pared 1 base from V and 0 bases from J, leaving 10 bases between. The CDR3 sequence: CASSPQGSNSNQPQHF. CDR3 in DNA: TGTGCCAGCTCACCACAAGGGAGTAATAGCAATCAGCCCCAGCATTTT. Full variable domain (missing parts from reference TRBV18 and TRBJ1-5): NAGVMQNPRHLVRRRGQEARLRCSPMKGHSHVYWYRQLPEEGLKFMVYLQKENIIDESGMPKERFSAEFPKEGPSILRIQQVVRGDSAAYFCASSPQGSNSNQPQHFGDGTRLSIL.

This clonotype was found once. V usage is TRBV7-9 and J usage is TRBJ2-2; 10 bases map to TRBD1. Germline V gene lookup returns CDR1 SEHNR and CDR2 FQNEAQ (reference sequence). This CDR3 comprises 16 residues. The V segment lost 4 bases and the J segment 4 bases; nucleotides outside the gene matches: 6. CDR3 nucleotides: TGTGCCAGCAGCTCGACAGGGGGCGCCGGCACCGGGGAGCTGTTTTTT. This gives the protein CASSSTGGAGTGELFF.

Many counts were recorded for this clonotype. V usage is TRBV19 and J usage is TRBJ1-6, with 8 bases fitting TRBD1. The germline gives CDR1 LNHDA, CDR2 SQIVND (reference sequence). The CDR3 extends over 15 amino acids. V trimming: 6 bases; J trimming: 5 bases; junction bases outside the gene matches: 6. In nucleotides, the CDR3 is TGTGCCAGTAGATTTTGGGACAGGAATAATTCACCCCTCCACTTT. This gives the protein CASRFWDRNNSPLHF. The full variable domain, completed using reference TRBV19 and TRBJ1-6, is DGGITQSPKYLFRKEGQNVTLSCEQNLNHDAMYWYRQDPGQGLRLIYYSQIVNDFQKGDIAEGYSVSREKKESFPLTVTSAQKNPTAFYLCASRFWDRNNSPLHFGNGTRLTVT.

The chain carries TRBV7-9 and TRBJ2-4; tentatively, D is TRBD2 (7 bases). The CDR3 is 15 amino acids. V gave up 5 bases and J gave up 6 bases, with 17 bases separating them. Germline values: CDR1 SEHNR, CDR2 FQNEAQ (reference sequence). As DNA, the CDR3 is TGTGCCAGCAGCCCGCGGGGAGGGGGGGGAAACATTCAGTACTTC. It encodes CASSPRGGGGNIQYF.

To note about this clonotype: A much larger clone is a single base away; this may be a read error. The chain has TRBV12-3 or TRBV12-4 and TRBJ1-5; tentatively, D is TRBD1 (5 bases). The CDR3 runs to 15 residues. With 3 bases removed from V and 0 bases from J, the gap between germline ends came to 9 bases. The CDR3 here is CASSLEQVSNQPQHF. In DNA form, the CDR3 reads TGTGCCAGCAGTTTGGAACAGGTTAGCAATCAGCCCCAGCATTTT.

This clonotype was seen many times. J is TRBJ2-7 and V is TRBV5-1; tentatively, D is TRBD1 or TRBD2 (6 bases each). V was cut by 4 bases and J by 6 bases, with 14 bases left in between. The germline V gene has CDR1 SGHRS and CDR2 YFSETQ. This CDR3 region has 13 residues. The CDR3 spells CASSVERGAEQYF. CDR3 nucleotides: TGCGCCAGCAGCGTCGAGAGGGGGGCCGAGCAGTACTTC.

The CDR3 sequence: CASSLLPPGLGAYEQYF. The CDR3 DNA is TGTGCCAGCAGTTTACTCCCCCCGGGCCTAGGGGCCTACGAGCAGTACTTC. The V and J genes are TRBV28 and TRBJ2-7; D perhaps matches TRBD1 (5 bases). The ends were cut back, 2 bases at V and 2 bases at J, with 19 bases in the middle. The CDR3 is 17 residues long. Germline V gives CDR1 MDHEN, CDR2 SYDVKM.

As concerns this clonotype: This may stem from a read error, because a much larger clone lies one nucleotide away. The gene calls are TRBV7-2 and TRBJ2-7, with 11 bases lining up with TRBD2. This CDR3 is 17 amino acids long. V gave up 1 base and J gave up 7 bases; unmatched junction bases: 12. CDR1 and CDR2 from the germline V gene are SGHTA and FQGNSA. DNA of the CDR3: TGTGCCAGCAGCTTAGTCTTAGCGGGGGGGTCCTACAATGAGCAGTACTTC. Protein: CASSLVLAGGSYNEQYF.

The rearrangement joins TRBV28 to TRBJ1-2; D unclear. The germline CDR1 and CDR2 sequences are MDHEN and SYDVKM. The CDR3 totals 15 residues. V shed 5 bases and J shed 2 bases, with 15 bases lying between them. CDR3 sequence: CASSPPGNPNYGYTF. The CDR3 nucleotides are TGTGCCAGCAGTCCGCCGGGAAACCCGAACTATGGCTACACCTTC.

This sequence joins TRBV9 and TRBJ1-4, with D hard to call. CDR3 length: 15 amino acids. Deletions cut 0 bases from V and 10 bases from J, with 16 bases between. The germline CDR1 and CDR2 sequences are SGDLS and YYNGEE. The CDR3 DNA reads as TGTGCCAGCAGCGTAGATGGGGAGCGGGCCGGAAAACTGTTTTTT. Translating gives CASSVDGERAGKLFF. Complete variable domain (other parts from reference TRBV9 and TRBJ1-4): DSGVTQTPKHLITATGQRVTLRCSPRSGDLSVYWYQQSLDQGLQFLIQYYNGEERAKGNILERFSAQQFPDLHSELNLSSLELGDSALYFCASSVDGERAGKLFFGSGTQLSVL.

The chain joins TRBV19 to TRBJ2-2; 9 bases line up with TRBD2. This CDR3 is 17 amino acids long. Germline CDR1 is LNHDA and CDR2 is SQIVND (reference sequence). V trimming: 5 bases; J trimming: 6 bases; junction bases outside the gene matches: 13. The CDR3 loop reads CASSGRGSGGPPGELFF. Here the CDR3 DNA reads TGTGCCAGTAGTGGAAGAGGTAGCGGGGGACCTCCCGGGGAGCTGTTTTTT.

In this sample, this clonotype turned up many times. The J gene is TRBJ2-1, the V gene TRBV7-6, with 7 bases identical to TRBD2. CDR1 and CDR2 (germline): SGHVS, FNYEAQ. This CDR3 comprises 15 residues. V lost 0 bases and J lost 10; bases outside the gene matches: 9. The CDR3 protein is CASSLALAASGEQFF. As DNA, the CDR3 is TGTGCCAGCAGCTTAGCGCTAGCGGCCTCCGGGGAGCAGTTCTTC.

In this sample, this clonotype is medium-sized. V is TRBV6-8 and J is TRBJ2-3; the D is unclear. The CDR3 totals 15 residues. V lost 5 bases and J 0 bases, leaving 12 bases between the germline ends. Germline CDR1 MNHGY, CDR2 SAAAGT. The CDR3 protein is CASSESDGSTDTQYF. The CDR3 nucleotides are TGTGCCAGCAGTGAAAGTGACGGAAGCACAGATACGCAGTATTTT.

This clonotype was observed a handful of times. Here the CDR3 reads CSVDGTGLSGANVLTF. CDR3 in DNA: TGCAGCGTTGATGGGACAGGGCTGTCTGGGGCCAACGTCCTGACTTTC. V and J are TRBV29-1 and TRBJ2-6; 9 bases match TRBD1. CDR3 length: 16 amino acids. Germline lookup yields CDR1 SQVTM and CDR2 ANQGSEA. Germline trimming cut 3 bases from V and 1 base from J; bases unmatched to any gene: 4.

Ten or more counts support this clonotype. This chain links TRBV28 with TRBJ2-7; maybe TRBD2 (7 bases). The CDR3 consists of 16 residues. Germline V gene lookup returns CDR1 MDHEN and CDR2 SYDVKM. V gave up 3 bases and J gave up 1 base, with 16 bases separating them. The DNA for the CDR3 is TGTGCCAGCAGTTTCCCCAAGAGGGGGGGTTCCTACGAGCAGTACTTC. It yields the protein CASSFPKRGGSYEQYF.

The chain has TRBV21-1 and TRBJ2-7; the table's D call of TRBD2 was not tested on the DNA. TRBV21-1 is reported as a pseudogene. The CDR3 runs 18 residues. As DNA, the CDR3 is TGTGCCAGCAGCGACCGGACTAGCGGGAGGGCCATTTCCTACGAGCAGTACTTC. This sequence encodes CASSDRTSGRAISYEQYF.

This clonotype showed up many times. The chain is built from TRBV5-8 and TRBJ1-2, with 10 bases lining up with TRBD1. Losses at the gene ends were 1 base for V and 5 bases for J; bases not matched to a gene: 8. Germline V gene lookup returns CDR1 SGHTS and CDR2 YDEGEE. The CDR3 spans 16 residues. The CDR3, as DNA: TGTGCCAGCAGCTTGAGACAGGGGGCTAGGCAATATGGCTACACCTTC. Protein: CASSLRQGARQYGYTF.

CDR3 protein: CASSSPGRLEAFF. CDR3 bases: TGTGCCAGCAGCTCCCCCGGCAGGCTTGAAGCTTTCTTT. The V call is TRBV11-1, the J call TRBJ1-1; D remains ambiguous. CDR3 length: 13 amino acids. Trimming shortened V by 4 bases and J by 7 bases, and 13 bases separated the two germline ends. Per the germline V gene, CDR1 is SGHAT and CDR2 is FQDESV (reference sequence).

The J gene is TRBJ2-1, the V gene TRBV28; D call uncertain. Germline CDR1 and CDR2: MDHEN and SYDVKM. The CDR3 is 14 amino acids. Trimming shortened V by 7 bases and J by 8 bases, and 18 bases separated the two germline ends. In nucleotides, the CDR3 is TGTGCCAGCACCCTTCGGCCGACGGTCGATGAGCAGTTCTTC. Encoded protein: CASTLRPTVDEQFF.

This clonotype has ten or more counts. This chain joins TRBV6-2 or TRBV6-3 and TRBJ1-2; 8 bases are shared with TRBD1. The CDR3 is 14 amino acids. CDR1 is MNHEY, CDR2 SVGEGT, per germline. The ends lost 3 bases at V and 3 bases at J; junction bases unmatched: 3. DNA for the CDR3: TGTGCCAGCAGTTATGGACAGGGCCACTATGGCTACACCTTC. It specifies CASSYGQGHYGYTF.

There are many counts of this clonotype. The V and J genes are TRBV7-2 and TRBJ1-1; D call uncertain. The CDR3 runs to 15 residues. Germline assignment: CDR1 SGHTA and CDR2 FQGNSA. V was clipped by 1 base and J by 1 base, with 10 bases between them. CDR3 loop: CASSLVVGQNTEAFF. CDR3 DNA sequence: TGTGCCAGCAGCTTAGTAGTCGGCCAGAACACTGAAGCTTTCTTT.

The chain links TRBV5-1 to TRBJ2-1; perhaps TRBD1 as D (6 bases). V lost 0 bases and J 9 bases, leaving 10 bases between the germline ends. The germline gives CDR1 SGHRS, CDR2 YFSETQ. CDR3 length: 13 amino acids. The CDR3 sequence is CASSLAIGGEQFF. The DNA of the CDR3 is TGCGCCAGCAGCTTGGCGATAGGGGGTGAGCAGTTCTTC.

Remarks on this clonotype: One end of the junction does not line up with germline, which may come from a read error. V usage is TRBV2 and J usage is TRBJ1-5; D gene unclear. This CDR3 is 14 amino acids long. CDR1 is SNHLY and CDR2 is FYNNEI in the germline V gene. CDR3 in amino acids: CASREDGINQPQHF. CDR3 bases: TGTGCCAGCAGGGAAGACGGCATCAATCAGCCCCAGCATTTT.

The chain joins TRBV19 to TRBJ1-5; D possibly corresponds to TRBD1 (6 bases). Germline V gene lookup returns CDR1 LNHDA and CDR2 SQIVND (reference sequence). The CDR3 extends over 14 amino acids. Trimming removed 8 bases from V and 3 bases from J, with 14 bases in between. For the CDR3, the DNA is TGTGCCAGTGGAACTGGGGGGGCCAATCAGCCCCAGCATTTT. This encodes CASGTGGANQPQHF.

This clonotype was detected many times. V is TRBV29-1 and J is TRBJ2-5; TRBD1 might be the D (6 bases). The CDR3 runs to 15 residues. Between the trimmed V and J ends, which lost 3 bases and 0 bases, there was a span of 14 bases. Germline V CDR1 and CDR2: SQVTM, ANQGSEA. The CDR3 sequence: CSVDSRGYYQETQYF. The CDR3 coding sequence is TGCAGCGTTGACTCCAGGGGCTATTACCAAGAGACCCAGTACTTC.

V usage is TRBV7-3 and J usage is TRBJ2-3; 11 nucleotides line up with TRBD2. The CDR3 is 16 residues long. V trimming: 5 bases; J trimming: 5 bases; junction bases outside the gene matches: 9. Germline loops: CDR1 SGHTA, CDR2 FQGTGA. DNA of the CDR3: TGTGCCAGCAGCCCGGGGACTAGCGGTTATTTAGATACGCAGTATTTT. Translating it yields CASSPGTSGYLDTQYF.

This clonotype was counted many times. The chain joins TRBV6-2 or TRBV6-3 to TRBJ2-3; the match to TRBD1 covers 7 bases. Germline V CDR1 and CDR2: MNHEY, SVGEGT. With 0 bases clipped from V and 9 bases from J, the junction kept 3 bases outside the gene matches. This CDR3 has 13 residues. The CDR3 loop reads CASSYSNRGTQYF. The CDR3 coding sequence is TGTGCCAGCAGTTACTCAAACAGGGGCACGCAGTATTTT.

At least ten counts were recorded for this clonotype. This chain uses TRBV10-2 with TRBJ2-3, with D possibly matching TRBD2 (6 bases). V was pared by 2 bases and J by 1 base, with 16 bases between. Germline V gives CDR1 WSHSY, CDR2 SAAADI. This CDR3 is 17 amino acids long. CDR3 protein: CASSEGGGILGTDTQYF. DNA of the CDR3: TGCGCCAGCAGTGAGGGTGGGGGGATCTTAGGCACAGATACGCAGTATTTT.